Each of the 8 T cell receptor beta chains below was sequenced from the same sample in a study of T cells in Graves' hyperthyroidism and ophthalmopathy. Using RNA transcripts as the source, TCR beta CDR3 regions were amplified. Researchers ran a first-round RT-PCR on the TCR CDR3 using the HTBI primer set. One entry per CDR3 protein results from TCRdb running MiXCR on the multiplex PCR reads. This table holds about 300,000 distinct CDR3 sequences, 16% found once. The sequencing sample was made of blood. Receptors were obtained from a man aged 25 to 40 with Graves' hyperthyroidism.

This clonotype was seen many times. This chain links TRBV6-1 with TRBJ2-7; tentatively, D is TRBD2 (6 bases). The germline V and J ends were trimmed by 6 bases and 3 bases, with 12 bases remaining between them. This CDR3 has 13 residues. Germline V gene data show CDR1 as MNHNS and CDR2 as SASEGT. The CDR3 sequence is CASRKGLGYEQYF. The CDR3 coding sequence is TGTGCCAGCAGGAAGGGACTTGGCTACGAGCAGTACTTC.

This clonotype appeared many times. V and J are TRBV6-2 or TRBV6-3 and TRBJ2-5; D is possibly TRBD1 (6 bases). The V gene lost 5 bases and the J gene lost 4 bases, with 11 bases spanning the gap. From germline, CDR1 is MNHEY and CDR2 SVGEGT. This CDR3 is 13 amino acids long. The chain's CDR3 is CASSTGSSETQYF. CDR3 in DNA: TGTGCCAGCAGTACAGGGAGTTCAGAGACCCAGTACTTC.

This clonotype was observed at least ten times. The chain is built from TRBV5-1 and TRBJ2-7; tentative D call: TRBD2 (8 bases). Germline V gives CDR1 SGHRS, CDR2 YFSETQ. The CDR3 is made up of 18 amino acids. V lost 6 bases and J lost 6, with 31 bases in between. In nucleotides, the CDR3 is TGCGCCAGCAACAGGGGAGGGGGCAGCGGGAGTATTCTTCTCGAGCAGTACTTC. Its translation is CASNRGGGSGSILLEQYF.

This clonotype was seen only a few times. The chain employs TRBV4-1 and TRBJ1-1; the match to TRBD1 covers 7 bases. J was trimmed by 1 base and V by 2 bases; bases with no gene match: 7. The CDR3 sequence is 16 residues long. Per the germline V gene, CDR1 is MGHRA and CDR2 is YSYEKL. The CDR3 DNA sequence: TGCGCCAGCAGCCAAAACCCTAGGGGGCAGAACACTGAAGCTTTCTTT. Protein product: CASSQNPRGQNTEAFF.

This chain joins TRBV18 and TRBJ2-5; 7 bases agree with TRBD2. The CDR3 is 14 amino acids. Germline-derived CDR1 and CDR2 are KGHSH and LQKENI. Unmatched junction bases numbered 2, after V lost 1 base and J lost 3 bases. The CDR3 sequence: CASSPRTREETQYF. The CDR3 bases are TGTGCCAGCTCACCACGGACTAGAGAAGAGACCCAGTACTTC. The full variable domain, rest sourced from reference TRBV18 and TRBJ2-5, is NAGVMQNPRHLVRRRGQEARLRCSPMKGHSHVYWYRQLPEEGLKFMVYLQKENIIDESGMPKERFSAEFPKEGPSILRIQQVVRGDSAAYFCASSPRTREETQYFGPGTRLLVL.

This clonotype turned up a few times. The rearrangement uses TRBV20-1 and TRBJ2-2; TRBD2 matches 12 bases. CDR1 and CDR2 (germline): DFQATT, SNEGSKA (reference sequence). This CDR3 is 17 amino acids long. Unmatched junction bases numbered 11, after V lost 3 bases and J lost 6 bases. This chain's CDR3 is CSARDWTSGAFAGELFF. CDR3 nucleotides: TGCAGTGCTAGGGACTGGACTAGCGGGGCATTCGCCGGGGAGCTGTTTTTT.

This clonotype was detected ten times or more. The chain uses TRBV24-1 and TRBJ2-5; 9 nucleotides agree with TRBD2. The CDR3 is 16 amino acids. CDR1 and CDR2 from the germline V gene are KGHDR and SFDVKD. V shed 3 bases, J shed 5 bases, and the junction held 9 bases outside the gene matches. DNA for the CDR3: TGTGCCACCAGTGATCCTAGCGGGACCTCCGAGGAGACCCAGTACTTC. This encodes CATSDPSGTSEETQYF.

This clonotype has ten or more counts. This rearrangement joins TRBV5-1 to TRBJ2-1; no definite D call. CDR3 size: 13 residues. V dropped 5 bases and J dropped 8 bases, with 14 bases sitting between them. Germline CDR1 reads SGHRS; CDR2 reads YFSETQ. The CDR3 sequence is CASSRTSLYEQFF. The DNA of the CDR3 is TGCGCCAGCAGTAGGACCAGTCTATATGAGCAGTTCTTC.